This T cell receptor beta chain was sequenced for a study of cytomegalovirus exposure and HLA in healthy donors. Study-level points and caveats: Later on, an analysis showed TCR association rates differing by HLA locus, with DRB1 the most and HLA-C the fewest.

This CDR3 contains 15 residues. Germline V gene lookup returns CDR1 SGHNT and CDR2 YYREEE (reference sequence). Trimming removed 4 bases from V and 4 bases from J; junction bases left unmatched: 6. The PCR ran on 60 Vbeta and 13 Jbeta primers. Sequencing was performed with immunoSEQ multiplex PCR; in TCRdb, only in-frame clones are kept and a portion is missing. The table lists fewer than 250,000 clones, 80% to 90% of them singletons, with about 3% in the top ten. Comments on this clone: The antigen remains unidentified.

The material sequenced was PBMCs. The chain uses TRBV5-4 and TRBJ2-2; 8 positions match TRBD1. The receptor's source is a young man in good health and CMV-seronegative. The CDR3 DNA is TGTGCCAGCAGCCTGGACAGGGAGTTCACCGGGGAGCTGTTTTTT. It specifies CASSLDREFTGELFF.